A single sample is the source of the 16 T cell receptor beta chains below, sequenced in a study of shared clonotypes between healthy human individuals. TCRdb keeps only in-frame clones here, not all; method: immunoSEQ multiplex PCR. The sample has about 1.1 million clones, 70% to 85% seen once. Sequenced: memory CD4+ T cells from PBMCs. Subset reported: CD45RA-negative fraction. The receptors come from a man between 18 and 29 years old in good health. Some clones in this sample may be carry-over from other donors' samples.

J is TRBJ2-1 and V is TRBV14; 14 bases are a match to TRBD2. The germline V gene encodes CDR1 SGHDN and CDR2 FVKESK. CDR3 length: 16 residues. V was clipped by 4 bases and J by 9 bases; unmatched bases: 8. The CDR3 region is CASSPMGLAGEIEQFF. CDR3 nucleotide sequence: TGTGCCAGCAGCCCGATGGGACTAGCGGGAGAGATTGAGCAGTTCTTC.

In nucleotides, the CDR3 is TGTGCCAGCAGCCATACCCTCCCTAGAGGCTTTGGCTACACCTTC. Protein: CASSHTLPRGFGYTF. The V and J genes are TRBV5-4 and TRBJ1-2; D remains unclear. The CDR3 has 15 amino acids. Germline assignment: CDR1 SGHNT and CDR2 YYREEE (reference sequence). The V gene lost 4 bases and the J gene lost 7 bases, with 20 bases spanning the gap.

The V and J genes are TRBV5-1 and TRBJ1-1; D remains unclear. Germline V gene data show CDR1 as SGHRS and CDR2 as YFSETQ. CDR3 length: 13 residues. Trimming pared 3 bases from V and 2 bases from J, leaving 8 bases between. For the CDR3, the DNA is TGCGCCAGCAGCTACGGGTCAAACACTGAAGCTTTCTTT. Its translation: CASSYGSNTEAFF.

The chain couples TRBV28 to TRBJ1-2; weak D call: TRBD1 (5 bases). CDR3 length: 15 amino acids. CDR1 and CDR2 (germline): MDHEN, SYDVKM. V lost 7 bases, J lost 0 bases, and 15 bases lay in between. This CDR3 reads CASTLTGASNYGYTF. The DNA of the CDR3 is TGTGCCAGCACCCTCACAGGAGCCTCTAACTATGGCTACACCTTC.

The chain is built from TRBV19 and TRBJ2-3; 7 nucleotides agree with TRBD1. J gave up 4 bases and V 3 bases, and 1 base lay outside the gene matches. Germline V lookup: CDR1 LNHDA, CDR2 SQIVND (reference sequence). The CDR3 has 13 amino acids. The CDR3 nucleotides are TGTGCCAGTAGTATTCAGGGGGCAGATACGCAGTATTTT. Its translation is CASSIQGADTQYF.

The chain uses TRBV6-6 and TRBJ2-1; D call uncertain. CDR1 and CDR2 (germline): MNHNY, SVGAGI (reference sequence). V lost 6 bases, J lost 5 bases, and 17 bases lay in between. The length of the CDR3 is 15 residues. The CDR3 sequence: CASRHTGSAHNEQFF. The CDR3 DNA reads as TGTGCCAGCAGACATACCGGGTCAGCTCACAATGAGCAGTTCTTC.

The DNA for the CDR3 is TGTGCCAGCAGGAGAGGGACAGCGGCCTACGAGCAGTACTTC. Translating it yields CASRRGTAAYEQYF. The chain couples TRBV6-1 to TRBJ2-7, with 7 bases that match TRBD1. J lost 2 bases, V lost 6 bases, and 7 bases had no gene match. Germline CDR1 MNHNS, CDR2 SASEGT. The CDR3 totals 14 residues.

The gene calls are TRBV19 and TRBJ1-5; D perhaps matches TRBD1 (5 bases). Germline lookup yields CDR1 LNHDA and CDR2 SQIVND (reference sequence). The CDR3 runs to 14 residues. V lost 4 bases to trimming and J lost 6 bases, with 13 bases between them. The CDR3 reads CASSRDGRGQPQHF. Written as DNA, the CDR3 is TGTGCCAGTAGTAGGGACGGACGCGGTCAGCCCCAGCATTTT.

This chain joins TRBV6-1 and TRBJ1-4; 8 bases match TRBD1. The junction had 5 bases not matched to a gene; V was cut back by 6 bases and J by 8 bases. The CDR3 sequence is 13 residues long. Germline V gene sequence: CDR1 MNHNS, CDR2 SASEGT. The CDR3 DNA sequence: TGTGCCAGCAGGGACAGGGTAGCGGAAAAACTGTTTTTT. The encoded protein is CASRDRVAEKLFF.

CDR3 in amino acids: CASSPQLDPGANVLTF. The CDR3 nucleotides are TGTGCCAGCAGTCCACAGTTGGATCCTGGGGCCAACGTCCTGACTTTC. This chain connects TRBV6-6 to TRBJ2-6; D remains unclear. From germline, CDR1 is MNHNY and CDR2 SVGAGI (reference sequence). This CDR3 spans 16 amino acids. V dropped 5 bases and J dropped 2 bases, with 13 bases sitting between them.

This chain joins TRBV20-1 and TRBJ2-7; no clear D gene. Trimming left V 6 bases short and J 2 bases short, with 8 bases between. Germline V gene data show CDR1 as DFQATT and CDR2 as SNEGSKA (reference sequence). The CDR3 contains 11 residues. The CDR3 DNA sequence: TGCAGTGCCACCAAGACCTACGAGCAGTACTTC. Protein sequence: CSATKTYEQYF.

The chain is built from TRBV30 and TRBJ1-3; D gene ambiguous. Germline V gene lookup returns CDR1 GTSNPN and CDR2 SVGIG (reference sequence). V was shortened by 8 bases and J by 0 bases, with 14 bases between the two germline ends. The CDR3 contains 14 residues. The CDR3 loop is CARHDILSGNTIYF. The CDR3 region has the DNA TGTGCCCGTCACGACATACTCTCTGGAAACACCATATATTTT.

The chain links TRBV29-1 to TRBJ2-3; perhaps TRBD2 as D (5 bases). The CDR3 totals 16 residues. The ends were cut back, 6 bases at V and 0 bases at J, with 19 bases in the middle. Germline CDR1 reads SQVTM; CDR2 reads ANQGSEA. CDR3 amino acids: CSVTGGQPSSTDTQYF. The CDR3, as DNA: TGCAGCGTGACCGGCGGGCAGCCGTCTAGCACAGATACGCAGTATTTT.

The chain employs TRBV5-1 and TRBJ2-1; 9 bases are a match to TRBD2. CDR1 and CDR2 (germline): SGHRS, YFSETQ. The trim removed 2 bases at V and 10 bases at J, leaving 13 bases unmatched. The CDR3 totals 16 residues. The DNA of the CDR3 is TGCGCCAGCAGCTTAACCGCGGGCGGGCTAGCGGGGGAGCAGTTCTTC. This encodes CASSLTAGGLAGEQFF.

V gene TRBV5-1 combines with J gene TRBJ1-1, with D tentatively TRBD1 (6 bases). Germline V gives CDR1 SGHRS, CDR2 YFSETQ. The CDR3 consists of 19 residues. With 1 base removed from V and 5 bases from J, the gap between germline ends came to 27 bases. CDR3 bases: TGCGCCAGCAGCTTGTTCCGGGCGGTGGAGGGGGATAAAGGGACTGAAGCTTTCTTT. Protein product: CASSLFRAVEGDKGTEAFF.

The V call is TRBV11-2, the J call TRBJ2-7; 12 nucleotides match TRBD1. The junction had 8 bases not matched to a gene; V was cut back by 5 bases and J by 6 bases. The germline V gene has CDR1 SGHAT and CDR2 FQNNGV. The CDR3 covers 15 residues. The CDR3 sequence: CASSALGQGAFEQYF. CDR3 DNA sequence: TGTGCCAGCAGCGCCCTGGGACAGGGGGCATTCGAGCAGTACTTC. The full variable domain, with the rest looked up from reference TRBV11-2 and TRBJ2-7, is EAGVAQSPRYKIIEKRQSVAFWCNPISGHATLYWYQQILGQGPKLLIQFQNNGVVDDSQLPKDRFSAERLKGVDSTLKIQPAKLEDSAVYLCASSALGQGAFEQYFGPGTRLTVT.